The next 10 T cell receptor beta chains were all read from a single sample in a study of blood T cells in healthy people across ages. Sample-barcoded 5' priming and a J-beta primer mix drove a second PCR of about 6 to 12 cycles. Using its own MiXCR run on the 5' RACE reads, TCRdb lists one record per CDR3 protein. Of hundreds of thousands of distinct CDR3 sequences listed, roughly 30% were seen once; the top ten hold about 16%. The sequenced sample was blood. The receptors come from an elderly woman in good health.

V and J are TRBV10-3 and TRBJ1-1, with D perhaps matching TRBD1 (5 bases). CDR1 ENHRY and CDR2 SYGVKD come from the germline V gene. Trimming took 6 bases from V and 1 from J, leaving 9 bases between them. The CDR3 has 13 residues. The CDR3: CAISHQGNTEAFF. The CDR3 DNA is TGTGCCATCAGCCACCAGGGGAACACTGAAGCTTTCTTT.

This chain connects TRBV7-2 to TRBJ1-2; possibly TRBD1 for D (5 bases). The V gene lost 2 bases and the J gene lost 2 bases, with 12 bases spanning the gap. CDR1 is SGHTA, CDR2 FQGNSA, per germline. This CDR3 is 15 amino acids long. This CDR3 reads CASSLTPAGNYGYTF. The CDR3 DNA follows: TGTGCCAGCAGCTTAACCCCAGCAGGGAACTATGGCTACACCTTC.

This clonotype was seen once. The chain employs TRBV11-2 and TRBJ2-1; TRBD1 is a possible D gene (5 bases). The CDR3 is 18 amino acids. The V gene's germline CDR1 is SGHAT and CDR2 FQNNGV. V shed 2 bases and J shed 0 bases, with 17 bases lying between them. Here the CDR3 reads CASSLYRKGPYSYNEQFF. CDR3 DNA sequence: TGTGCCAGCAGCTTATATCGGAAGGGGCCCTACTCCTACAATGAGCAGTTCTTC.

There are many counts of this clonotype. V usage is TRBV28 and J usage is TRBJ2-3, with 9 nucleotides matching TRBD2. Germline V gene data show CDR1 as MDHEN and CDR2 as SYDVKM. V lost 6 bases to trimming and J lost 0 bases; unmatched junction nucleotides: 10. The CDR3 spans 17 residues. CDR3 in amino acids: CASRIPGLATSTDTQYF. CDR3 sequence (DNA): TGTGCCAGCAGGATACCGGGACTAGCCACTAGCACAGATACGCAGTATTTT.

The DNA for the CDR3 is TGTGCCAGCAGTCCCTATGGGACAGGGCTAAGCAATCAGCCCCAGCATTTT. Translation: CASSPYGTGLSNQPQHF. J is TRBJ1-5 and V is TRBV28; the match to TRBD1 covers 9 bases. The CDR3 consists of 17 residues. With V trimmed by 5 bases and J by 1 base, 9 bases remained unmatched. CDR1 and CDR2 from the germline V gene are MDHEN and SYDVKM.

This clonotype was seen at least ten times. The chain recombines TRBV4-2 with TRBJ2-3; D remains unclear. V shed 0 bases and J shed 10 bases, with 20 bases lying between them. CDR1 and CDR2 (germline): LGHNA, YNFKEQ. This CDR3 comprises 16 residues. CDR3 loop: CASSQDPSPGRTAQYF. The CDR3 DNA follows: TGTGCCAGCAGCCAAGACCCTTCCCCCGGACGCACGGCGCAGTATTTT.

The chain is built from TRBV5-1 and TRBJ2-7, with 8 nucleotides matching TRBD1. The J call is in doubt because the DNA end fits TRBJ2-5 better. CDR1 and CDR2 (germline): SGHRS, YFSETQ. The CDR3 sequence is 15 residues long. The CDR3 DNA reads as TGCGCCAGTAGCATTTCAGGGGGCAGACAAGAGACCCAGTACTTC. Its protein product is CASSISGGRQETQYF.

A note on this clonotype: Possible read error: a much larger clone is one base away. The gene calls are TRBV2 and TRBJ2-3; D is possibly TRBD2 (5 bases). CDR1 and CDR2 (germline): SNHLY, FYNNEI. This CDR3 is built from 14 residues. The CDR3 spells CASSKLDGTDAQYF. Here the CDR3 DNA reads TGTGCCAGCAGTAAACTAGACGGCACAGATGCGCAGTATTTT.

Concerning this clonotype: A clone one base away is much larger, so this may be a read error. This chain joins TRBV3-1 and TRBJ2-1; 8 bases are shared with TRBD2. The junction had 1 base not matched to a gene; V was cut back by 0 bases and J by 6 bases. Germline V gives CDR1 LGHDT, CDR2 YNNKEL (reference sequence). The CDR3 is 14 residues long. The CDR3 here is CASSQEAGGNEQFF. The CDR3, as DNA: TGTGCCAGCAGCCAAGAGGCGGGGGGCAATGAGCAGTTCTTC.

This clonotype was detected ten times or more. V usage is TRBV12-3 or TRBV12-4 and J usage is TRBJ2-2; 7 positions match TRBD1. This CDR3 spans 15 amino acids. V lost 6 bases, J lost 0 bases, and 4 bases stayed unmatched. The CDR3 DNA sequence: TGTGCCAGCAGCTTGGACAGGCCGAACACCGGGGAGCTGTTTTTT. Protein sequence: CASSLDRPNTGELFF.